This T cell receptor (beta chain) was observed in a study of cytomegalovirus exposure and HLA in healthy donors (dated by TCRdb to about 2017). Broadly, across the study: An earlier analysis of some 600 of the donors reported around 280 Gb of sequence data and 117 million unique TCR beta sequences obtained from around 190 million T cells. HLA typing included class I and class II loci at four-digit resolution. A later analysis re-examined previously published TCR beta repertoires from over 500 donors and added high-resolution HLA genotyping to investigate patterns of TCR occurrence. All discovery cohort repertoires had been generated on a single sequencing platform. Along with the roughly 700-subject first cohort, a separate validation cohort of over 90 different subjects was used. A later genetic analysis used genome-wide SNP genotypes for 398 of the 666 donors, treating that subset as a discovery cohort. Roughly 320 gigabases of sequencing data and tens of millions of unique TCR sequences made up an early release that covered under 750 HLA-typed donors. The T cell repertoires of 670 or so subjects were profiled by immunosequencing and related to cytomegalovirus serostatus. Of the 350 to 450 genotyped donors, 65% to 90% were placed in the genetic ancestry cluster associated with self-reported Caucasian donors. An earlier analysis of around 580 of the donors used high-throughput TCR beta sequencing to judge whether each TCR beta V gene segment behaved as functional or pseudogenic. Among a few hundred genotyped donors of the cohort, an average of 235,054 unique TCR beta nucleotide sequences were sequenced per donor, around 18% of them non-productive. Donor age, sex, ethnicity and CMV serostatus were collected together with the repertoire data. Rather than using new phenotypic data, the later analysis identified candidate immune exposures from TCR beta sequences and from how often those sequences occurred across donors. High-throughput TCR immunosequencing, statistical association of individual TCRs with disease status, and machine learning were combined to predict cytomegalovirus infection status. Five DR-DQ haplotypes were treated as single units for association and clustering because of strong linkage in the cohort. The number of typed donors differed by locus: about 620-640 for A, B, C, DRB1 and DQB1; roughly 510 for DQA1; 606 for DPA1; and approximately 450 for DPB1. The study aimed to test whether cataloging public T cell receptors could reveal signatures of past pathogen exposure. Broad study findings and their caveats: A further reported finding was that TCR beta sequences accurately predicted the HLA-A and HLA-B alleles for most subjects in the first cohort. A later analysis found that HLA-associated TCR beta chains were more clonally expanded and had lower generation probabilities than equally common non-associated chains. Compared with the 666-donor mean, donors in an Asian-associated ancestry cluster had fewer N-insertions in productive TCRs, according to a later genetic analysis. HLA typing was unavailable for some donors at each locus, so association tests used only the typed subset. The classifier was reported to diagnose cytomegalovirus status with high specificity and sensitivity in both the original cohort and the validation cohort. In a later analysis, around 15,000 TCR beta sequences were associated with specific HLA alleles at a false discovery rate of 0.05. In a later analysis, TCR association rates were found to vary across HLA loci, with the most associated TCRs seen for DRB1 alleles and the fewest for HLA-C alleles. Several of the top co-occurrence clusters appeared to be linked to parvovirus B19, influenza, CMV and Epstein-Barr virus, according to a later analysis. The earlier analysis of some 560 of the donors excluded some 16 rarely observed V segments, including chromosome 9 orphons, because counts were too low. Assigning TCR associations to individual alleles was difficult when HLA alleles, especially DR and DQ, strongly co-occurred. In vitro tests confirmed that a few of the cytomegalovirus-associated TCR beta chains recognize cytomegalovirus antigens. The only immune exposure information available for the cohort was CMV serostatus. In an earlier analysis of 450 to 750 of the donors, most TCR beta V segments appeared in productive rearrangements about 87% or about 30% of the time, broadly matching IMGT annotations. The 87-base-pair reads could not distinguish some IMGT-functional V segments, including TRBV6-2 and TRBV6-3, so those segments were excluded. In a later genetic analysis, a missense DCLRE1C variant was associated with V-gene and J-gene trimming of TCR beta chains, and the association was replicated in an independent cohort. In a later analysis, most CMV-associated TCR beta chains were found to appear HLA-restricted, with HLA associations seemingly driven largely by CMV exposure. Correlated functional status among segregating V segments might reflect linkage disequilibrium, but an unknown experimental factor could not be ruled out. The sequencing pipeline was judged likely to have produced a cluster of highly shared sequence variants as a technical artifact. In this cohort, only TCR beta chains were sequenced, and detectable features were limited by the absence of alpha or paired-chain data. The study gave a list of 150 to 200 TCR beta chains associated with cytomegalovirus. While some public TCRs were present in many individuals, most TCR sequences turned up only very rarely across donors. The presence/absence analyses assumed that sequencing depth was roughly uniform across donors, and that assumption may not be true. The authors suggested that the approach could potentially be extended to other disease states and immunological phenotypes.

The cohort was made up of about 610 healthy bone marrow donors. All cohort members were sampled while nominally healthy, although unrecorded immune exposures were likely present. The donor was CMV seronegative and belonged to the group of 352 seronegative cohort members. Every donor gave a peripheral blood sample, and the peripheral blood mononuclear cells from that sample were used for TCR beta sequencing. The Qiagen DNeasy Blood Extraction Kit was used to extract genomic DNA from the blood cell samples. The germline V gene gives CDR1 as MNHEY and CDR2 as SVGAGI. Counted from cysteine to phenylalanine, this CDR3 has 15 amino acids. Solely the CDR3 DNA is kept, with 45 bases framed from the first base. V and J are truncated by 6 bases and 1 base respectively, leaving an intervening sequence of 16 bases. The protocol used for the library was the immunoSEQ multiplex PCR assay. A mixture of 60 forward primers for TCR Vbeta segments and 13 reverse primers for TCR Jbeta segments was used in the multiplex PCR. Amplification of the CDR3 region of rearranged TCR beta genes was performed with a multiplex PCR assay on genomic DNA. On the Illumina HiSeq System, the amplified TCR beta libraries were sequenced as 87-base-pair reads. Under the source paper's analysis protocol: In a later analysis, some 80 million unique TCR beta chains were counted across the approximately 620 repertoires, and roughly 9.9 million of these chains were shared by at least two donors. A nearest-neighbor algorithm error-corrected the raw reads and collapsed the reads into unique sequences, merging closely related sequences to remove PCR and sequencing errors. V, D and J gene segments were assigned by aligning CDR3 sequences to IMGT reference sequences. Each retained sequence needed at least a six-nucleotide match to both a V gene segment and a J gene segment. A rearrangement was called productive if the CDR3 had no stop codons and remained in frame with V and J, and every other rearrangement was called non-productive. CDR3 was defined by IMGT convention, running from the second conserved V-encoded cysteine to the conserved J-encoded phenylalanine. In an earlier analysis of just under 600 of the donors, sequences lacking an unambiguous match to a single V gene segment were excluded. An earlier analysis of some 610 of the donors called V segments functional above 56.7% productive rearrangements and segregating when the between-donor standard deviation exceeded 5%. A statistical classification framework was built to diagnose cytomegalovirus status from the catalog of TCR beta chain sequences. A later analysis assigned V and J genes by comparing TCR nucleotide sequences with IMGT/GENE-DB human TR gene sequences. The TCRdist pipeline was used in a later analysis to assign CDR3 sequences and most-parsimonious VDJ recombination scenarios. In a later analysis, each TCR beta chain was defined by its CDR3 amino acid sequence together with its V-gene family, and reads without a unique V-gene family were excluded. In a later analysis, 450 to 600 highly shared, low-generation-probability nucleotide sequences were removed to address suspected cross-contamination and a sequencing artifact. For each public chain, a later analysis derived a clonal expansion index from normalized ranks of inferred template counts within each repertoire. Generation probabilities in a later analysis came from a VDJ recombination model fitted to out-of-frame rearrangements, and those results were checked against IGoR. A later analysis scored TCR-TCR, TCR-HLA and TCR-CMV co-occurrence with hypergeometric tests, applying a repertoire-size bias correction to TCR pairs. A later analysis estimated false discovery rates by permuting HLA or CMV assignments 20 times. In a later analysis, co-occurring TCRs were grouped with DBSCAN, and TCRdist sequence similarity was added when clustering was performed within HLA-allele-positive subsets. Repertoires with fewer than 30,000 or more than 120,000 public chains, plus five repertoires with anomalous nucleotide sharing, were excluded from co-occurrence clustering. TCRdb stores this immuneACCESS table with in-frame sequences only. Part of the clones is absent; in the studies checked, under half of the shortfall reflects unresolved V genes, and no reason is known for the rest. That table is the source of V, J and clone size, and D and trimming were worked out from the DNA. This sample comprises about 77,000 clones, around 78% of them detected only once. The ten largest clones capture around 3.5% of the sample.

Comments on this clone: Its antigen has not been determined. Nothing much larger sits one base from this clone, and base qualities are not available.

This clonotype was obtained from a man aged 35 to 55 in good health and CMV-seronegative. The chain is encoded by TRBV6-5 joined to TRBJ2-7, with a weak D call of TRBD1 (5 bases match). The sequenced sample consisted of PBMCs. CDR3 loop: CASRMTAAASYEQYF. The nucleotides read TGTGCCAGCAGGATGACAGCAGCAGCTTCCTACGAGCAGTACTTC.